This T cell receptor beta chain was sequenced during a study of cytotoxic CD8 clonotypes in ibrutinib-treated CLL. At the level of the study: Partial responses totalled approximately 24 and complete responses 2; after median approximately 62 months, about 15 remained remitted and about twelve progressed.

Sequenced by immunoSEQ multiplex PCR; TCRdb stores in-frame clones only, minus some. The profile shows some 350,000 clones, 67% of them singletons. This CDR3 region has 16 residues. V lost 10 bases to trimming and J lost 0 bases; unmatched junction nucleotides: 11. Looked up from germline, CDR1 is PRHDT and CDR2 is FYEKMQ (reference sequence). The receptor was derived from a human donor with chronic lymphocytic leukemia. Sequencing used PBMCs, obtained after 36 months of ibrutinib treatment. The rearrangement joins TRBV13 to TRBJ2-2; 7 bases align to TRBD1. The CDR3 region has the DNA TGTGCCACTAAAAGACAGGGCGGGCCGAACACCGGGGAGCTGTTTTTT. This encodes CATKRQGGPNTGELFF.